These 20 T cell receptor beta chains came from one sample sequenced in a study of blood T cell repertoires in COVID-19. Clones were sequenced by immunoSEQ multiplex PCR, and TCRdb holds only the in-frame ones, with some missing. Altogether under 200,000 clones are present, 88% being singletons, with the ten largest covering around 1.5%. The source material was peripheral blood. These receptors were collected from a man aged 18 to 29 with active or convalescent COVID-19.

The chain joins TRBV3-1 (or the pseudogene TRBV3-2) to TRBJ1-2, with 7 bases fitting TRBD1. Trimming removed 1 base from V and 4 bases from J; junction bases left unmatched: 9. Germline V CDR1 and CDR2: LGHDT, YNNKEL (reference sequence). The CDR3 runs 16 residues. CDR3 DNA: TGTGCCAGCAGCCAAGGACCGAGCAGGGGGACCTATGGCTACACCTTC. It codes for CASSQGPSRGTYGYTF.

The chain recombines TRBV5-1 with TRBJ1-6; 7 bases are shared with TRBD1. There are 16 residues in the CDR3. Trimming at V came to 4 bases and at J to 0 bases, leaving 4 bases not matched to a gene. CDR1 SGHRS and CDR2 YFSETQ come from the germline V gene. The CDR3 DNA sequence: TGCGCCAGCAGCCTACAGGGGAGCTCCTATAATTCACCCCTCCACTTT. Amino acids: CASSLQGSSYNSPLHF.

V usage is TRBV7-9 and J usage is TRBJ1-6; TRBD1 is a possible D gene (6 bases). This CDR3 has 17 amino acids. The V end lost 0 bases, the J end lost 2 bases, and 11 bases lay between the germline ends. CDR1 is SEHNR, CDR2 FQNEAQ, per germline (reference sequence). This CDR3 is CASSLAVGGPYNSPLHF. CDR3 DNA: TGTGCCAGCAGCTTAGCGGTAGGGGGTCCCTATAATTCACCCCTCCACTTT.

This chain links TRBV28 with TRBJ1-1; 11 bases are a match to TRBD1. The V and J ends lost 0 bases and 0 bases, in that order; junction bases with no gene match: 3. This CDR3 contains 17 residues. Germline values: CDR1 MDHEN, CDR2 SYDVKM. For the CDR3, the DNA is TGTGCCAGCAGTTTATGGGCGGACAGGGGGCTGAACACTGAAGCTTTCTTT. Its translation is CASSLWADRGLNTEAFF.

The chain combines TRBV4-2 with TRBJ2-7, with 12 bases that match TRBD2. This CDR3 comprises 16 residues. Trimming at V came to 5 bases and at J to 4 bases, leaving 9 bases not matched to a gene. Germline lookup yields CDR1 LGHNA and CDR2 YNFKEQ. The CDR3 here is CASSLQLAGGVYEQYF. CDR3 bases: TGTGCCAGCAGCTTACAACTAGCGGGGGGAGTATACGAGCAGTACTTC.

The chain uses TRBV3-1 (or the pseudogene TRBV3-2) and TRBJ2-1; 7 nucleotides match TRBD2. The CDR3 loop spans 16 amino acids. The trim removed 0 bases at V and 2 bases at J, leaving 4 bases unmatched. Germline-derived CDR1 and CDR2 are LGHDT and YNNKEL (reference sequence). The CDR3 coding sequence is TGTGCCAGCAGCCAAGATCCGGGAGGACCCTACAATGAGCAGTTCTTC. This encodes CASSQDPGGPYNEQFF.

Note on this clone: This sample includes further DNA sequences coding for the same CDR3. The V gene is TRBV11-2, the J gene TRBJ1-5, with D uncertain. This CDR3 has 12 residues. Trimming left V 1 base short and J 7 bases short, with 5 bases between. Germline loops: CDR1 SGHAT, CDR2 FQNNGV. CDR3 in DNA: TGTGCCAGCAGCTTAGCAGGCCAGCCCCAGCATTTT. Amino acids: CASSLAGQPQHF.

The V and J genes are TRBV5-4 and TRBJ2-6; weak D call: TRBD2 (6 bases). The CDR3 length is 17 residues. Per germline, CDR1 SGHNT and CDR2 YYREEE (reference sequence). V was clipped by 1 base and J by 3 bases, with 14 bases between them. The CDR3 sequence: CASSLRSGTVGANVLTF. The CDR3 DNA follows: TGTGCCAGCAGCTTGAGGTCAGGGACTGTTGGGGCCAACGTCCTGACTTTC.

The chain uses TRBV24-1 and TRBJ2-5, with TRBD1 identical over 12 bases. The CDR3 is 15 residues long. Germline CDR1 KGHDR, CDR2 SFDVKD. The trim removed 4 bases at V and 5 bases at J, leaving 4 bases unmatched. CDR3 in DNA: TGTGCCACCAGTGAACCGGGACAGGGGGCTGAGACCCAGTACTTC. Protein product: CATSEPGQGAETQYF.

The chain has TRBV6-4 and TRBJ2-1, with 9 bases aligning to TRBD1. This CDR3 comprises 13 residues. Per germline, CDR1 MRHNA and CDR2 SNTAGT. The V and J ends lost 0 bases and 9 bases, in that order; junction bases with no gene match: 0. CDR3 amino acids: CASSDSDRGEQFF. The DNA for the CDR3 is TGTGCCAGCAGTGACTCGGACAGGGGTGAGCAGTTCTTC.

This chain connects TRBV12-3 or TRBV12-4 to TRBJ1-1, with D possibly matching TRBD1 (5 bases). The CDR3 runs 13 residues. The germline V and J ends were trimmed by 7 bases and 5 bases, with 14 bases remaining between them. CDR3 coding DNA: TGTGCCAGCACCCTCTCAGGGTTAACTGAAGCTTTCTTT. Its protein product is CASTLSGLTEAFF.

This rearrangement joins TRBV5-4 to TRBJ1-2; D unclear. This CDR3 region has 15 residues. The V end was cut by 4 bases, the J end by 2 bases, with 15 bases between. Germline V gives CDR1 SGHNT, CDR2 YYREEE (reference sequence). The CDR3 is CASSSRGQLNYGYTF. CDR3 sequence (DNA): TGTGCCAGCAGCAGCCGAGGGCAGCTGAACTATGGCTACACCTTC.

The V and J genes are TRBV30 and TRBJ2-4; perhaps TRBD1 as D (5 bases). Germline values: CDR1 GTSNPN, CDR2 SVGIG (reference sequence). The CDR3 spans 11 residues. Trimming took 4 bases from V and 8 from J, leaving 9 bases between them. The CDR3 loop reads CAWTLGDIQYF. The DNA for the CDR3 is TGTGCCTGGACGCTAGGGGACATTCAGTACTTC.

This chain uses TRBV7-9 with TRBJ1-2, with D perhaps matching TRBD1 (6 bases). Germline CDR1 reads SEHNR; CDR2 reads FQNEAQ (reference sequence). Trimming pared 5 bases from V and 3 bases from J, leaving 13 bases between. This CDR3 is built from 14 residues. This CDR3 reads CASSDQAGDYGYTF. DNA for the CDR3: TGTGCCAGCAGCGACCAGGCAGGGGACTATGGCTACACCTTC. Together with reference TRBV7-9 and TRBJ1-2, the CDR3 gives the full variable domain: DTGVSQNPRHKITKRGQNVTFRCDPISEHNRLYWYRQTLGQGPEFLTYFQNEAQLEKSRLLSDRFSAERPKGSFSTLEIQRTEQGDSAMYLCASSDQAGDYGYTFGSGTRLTVV.

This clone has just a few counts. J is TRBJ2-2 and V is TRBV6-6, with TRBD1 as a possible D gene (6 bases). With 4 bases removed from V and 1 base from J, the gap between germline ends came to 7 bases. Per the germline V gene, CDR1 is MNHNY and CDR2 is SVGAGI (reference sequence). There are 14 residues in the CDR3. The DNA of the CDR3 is TGTGCCAGCAGTTGGACAGAGAACACCGGGGAGCTGTTTTTT. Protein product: CASSWTENTGELFF.

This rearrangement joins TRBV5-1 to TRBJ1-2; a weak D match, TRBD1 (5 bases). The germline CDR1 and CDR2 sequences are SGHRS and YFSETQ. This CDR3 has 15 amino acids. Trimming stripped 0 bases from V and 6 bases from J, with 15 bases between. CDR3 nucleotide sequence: TGCGCCAGCAGCTTGGACCCGGGCCCACAGGATGGCTACACCTTC. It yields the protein CASSLDPGPQDGYTF.

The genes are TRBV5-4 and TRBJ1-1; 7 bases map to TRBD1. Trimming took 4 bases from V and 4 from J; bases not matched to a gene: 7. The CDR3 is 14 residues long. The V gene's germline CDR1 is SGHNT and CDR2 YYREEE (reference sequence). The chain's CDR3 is CASSTDRVSTEAFF. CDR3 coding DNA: TGTGCCAGCAGCACCGACAGGGTTAGCACTGAAGCTTTCTTT. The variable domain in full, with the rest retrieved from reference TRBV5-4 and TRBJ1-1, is ETGVTQSPTHLIKTRGQQVTLRCSSQSGHNTVSWYQQALGQGPQFIFQYYREEENGRGNFPPRFSGLQFPNYSSELNVNALELDDSALYLCASSTDRVSTEAFFGQGTRLTVV.

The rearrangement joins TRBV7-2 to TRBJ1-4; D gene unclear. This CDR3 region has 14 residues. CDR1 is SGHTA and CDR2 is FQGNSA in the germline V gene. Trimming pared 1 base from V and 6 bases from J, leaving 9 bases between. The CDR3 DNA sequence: TGTGCCAGCAGCTTAGTCACAATGGATGAAAAACTGTTTTTT. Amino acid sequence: CASSLVTMDEKLFF.

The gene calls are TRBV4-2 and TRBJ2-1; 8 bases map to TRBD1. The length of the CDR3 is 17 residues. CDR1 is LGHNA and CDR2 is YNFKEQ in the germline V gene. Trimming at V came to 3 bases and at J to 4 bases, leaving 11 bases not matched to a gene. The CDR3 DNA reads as TGTGCCAGCAGCCAGAACGCCAGGACAGGGAGGTACAATGAGCAGTTCTTC. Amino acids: CASSQNARTGRYNEQFF.

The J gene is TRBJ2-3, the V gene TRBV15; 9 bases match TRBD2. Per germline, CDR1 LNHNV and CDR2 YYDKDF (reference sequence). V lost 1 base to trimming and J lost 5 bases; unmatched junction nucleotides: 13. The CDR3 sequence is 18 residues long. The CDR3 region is CATSRARGVAGAGDTQYF. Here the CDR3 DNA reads TGTGCCACCAGCAGAGCTCGGGGGGTAGCGGGGGCGGGAGATACGCAGTATTTT.